This T cell receptor beta chain comes out of a study of blood T cells in healthy people across ages. Sample-barcoded 5' priming and a J-beta primer mix drove a second PCR of about 6 to 12 cycles. In TCRdb, the 5' RACE reads were re-called with MiXCR into one record per CDR3 protein. The table shows just under 900,000 distinct CDR3 sequences, with around 26% occurring only once. The length of the CDR3 is 13 residues. V shed 5 bases and J shed 8 bases, with 14 bases lying between them. The V gene's germline CDR1 is SGHTA and CDR2 FQGNSA. This clonotype was recorded many times. This sequence originates from a woman of 80 years or more in good health. The sample was blood. The gene calls are TRBV7-2 and TRBJ2-3; tentatively, D is TRBD1 (5 bases). CDR3 coding DNA: TGTGCCAGCAGCCGTCTAGGGGAAGCTACGCAGTATTTT. Protein product: CASSRLGEATQYF.